This T cell receptor (beta chain) came from a study of CD8 T cells in ankylosing spondylitis. This clonotype came up a few times. The antigen is unknown. As the method for making TCR beta libraries, quantitative 5'-RACE with molecular barcodes was used. TCRdb re-called the 5' RACE reads with MiXCR, one entry per CDR3 protein. This sample has about 36,000 distinct CDR3 sequences, with 13% found just once. This CDR3 contains 17 residues. The V gene's germline CDR1 is MNHEY and CDR2 SMNVEV (reference sequence). The V gene end was trimmed by 4 bases and the J gene end by 8 bases; junction bases not matched to a gene: 10. Study findings and constraints: Several of the motif variants were reported before in synovial fluid and blood from reactive arthritis.

This sequence was found in a male donor with ankylosing spondylitis. This sequence joins TRBV27 and TRBJ2-1; 14 bases line up with TRBD2. Input material: synovial fluid, either unsorted or a sorted T cell fraction (not recorded which). CDR3: CASSWTSGGSTGDEQFF. The CDR3 bases are TGTGCCAGCAGTTGGACTAGCGGGGGGTCGACCGGGGATGAGCAGTTCTTC.